The present entry profiles one T cell receptor (beta chain) with its context. This specimen comes from a study of T cell changes during pregnancy in multiple sclerosis. The data were produced by immunoSEQ multiplex PCR, yet TCRdb's version contains in-frame clones alone and is incomplete. The sample consists of under 110,000 clones, less than 95% of them appearing once. Trimming took off 10 bases at V and 1 base at J, with 11 bases between the two ends. The germline CDR1 and CDR2 sequences are LNHDA and SQIVND (reference sequence). The CDR3 contains 13 residues. The TCR comes from a female donor with multiple sclerosis, enrolled in a pregnancy study. The sample here was peripheral blood, taken after pregnancy. The genes are TRBV19 and TRBJ1-5, with TRBD1 as a possible D gene (6 bases). The CDR3 region is CATRDTSNQPQHF. DNA for the CDR3: TGTGCCACCAGGGACACCAGCAATCAGCCCCAGCATTTT.